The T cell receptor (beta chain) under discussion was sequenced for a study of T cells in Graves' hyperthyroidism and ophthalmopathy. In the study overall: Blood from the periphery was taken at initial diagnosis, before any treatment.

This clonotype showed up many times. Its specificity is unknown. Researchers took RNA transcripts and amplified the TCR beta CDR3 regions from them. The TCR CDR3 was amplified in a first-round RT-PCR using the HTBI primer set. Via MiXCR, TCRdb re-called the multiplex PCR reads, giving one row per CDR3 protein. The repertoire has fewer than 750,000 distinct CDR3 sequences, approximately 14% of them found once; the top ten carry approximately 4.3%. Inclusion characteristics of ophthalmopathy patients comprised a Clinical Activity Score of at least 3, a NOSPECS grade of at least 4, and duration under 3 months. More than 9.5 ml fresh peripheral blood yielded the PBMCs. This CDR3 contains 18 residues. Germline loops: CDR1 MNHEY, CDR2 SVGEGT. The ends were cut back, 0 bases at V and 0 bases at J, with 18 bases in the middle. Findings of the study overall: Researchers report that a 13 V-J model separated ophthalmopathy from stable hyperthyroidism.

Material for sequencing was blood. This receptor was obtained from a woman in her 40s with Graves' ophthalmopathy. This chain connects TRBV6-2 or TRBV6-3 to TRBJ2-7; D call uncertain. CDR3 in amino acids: CASSYSARTHAISYEQYF. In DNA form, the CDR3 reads TGTGCCAGCAGTTACTCGGCCAGGACCCACGCCATCTCCTACGAGCAGTACTTC.